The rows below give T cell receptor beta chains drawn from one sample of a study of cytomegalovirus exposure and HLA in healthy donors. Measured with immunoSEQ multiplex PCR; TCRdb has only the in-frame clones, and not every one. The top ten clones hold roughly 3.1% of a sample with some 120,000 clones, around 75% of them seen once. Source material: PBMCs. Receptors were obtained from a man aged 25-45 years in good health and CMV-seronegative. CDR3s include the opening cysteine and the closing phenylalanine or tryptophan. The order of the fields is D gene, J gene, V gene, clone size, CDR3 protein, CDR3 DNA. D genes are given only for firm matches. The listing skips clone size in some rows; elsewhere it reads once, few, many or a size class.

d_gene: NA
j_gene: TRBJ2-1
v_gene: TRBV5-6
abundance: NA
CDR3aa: CASSLGRSPGWFF
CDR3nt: TGTGCCAGCAGCTTGGGCCGGTCTCCGGGGTGGTTCTTC

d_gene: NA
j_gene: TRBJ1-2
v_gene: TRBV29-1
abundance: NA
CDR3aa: CSVPAPGGFNYGYTF
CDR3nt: TGCAGCGTCCCGGCCCCGGGAGGCTTCAACTATGGCTACACCTTC

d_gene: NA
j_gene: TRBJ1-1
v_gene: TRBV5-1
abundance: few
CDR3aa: CASSLSDSNTEAFF
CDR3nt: TGCGCCAGCAGCTTGTCGGACTCGAACACTGAAGCTTTCTTT

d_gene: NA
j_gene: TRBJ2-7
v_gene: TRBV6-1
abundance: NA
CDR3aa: CASHTMESQYF
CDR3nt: TGTGCCAGCCACACCATGGAGTCTCAGTACTTC

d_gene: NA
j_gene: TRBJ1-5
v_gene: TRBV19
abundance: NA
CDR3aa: CASSIVADQPQHF
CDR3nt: TGTGCCAGTAGTATTGTGGCGGATCAGCCCCAGCATTTT

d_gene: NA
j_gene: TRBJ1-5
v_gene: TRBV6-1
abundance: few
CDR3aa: CASSSGFGRNEPQHF
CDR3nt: TGTGCCAGCAGTTCCGGGTTCGGGAGGAATGAGCCCCAGCATTTT

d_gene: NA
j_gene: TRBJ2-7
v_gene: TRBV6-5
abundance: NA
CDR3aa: CASRTTTGSLYEQYF
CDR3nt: TGTGCCAGCAGAACTACAACGGGTTCACTCTACGAGCAGTACTTC

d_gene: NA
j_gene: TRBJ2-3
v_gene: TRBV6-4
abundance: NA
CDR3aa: CASTSSGLSTDTQYF
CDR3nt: TGTGCCAGCACGTCTTCAGGCCTTAGCACAGATACGCAGTATTTT

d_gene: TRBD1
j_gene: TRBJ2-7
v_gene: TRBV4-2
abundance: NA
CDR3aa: CASSQEGQNYEQYF
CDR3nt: TGTGCCAGCAGCCAAGAGGGACAGAACTACGAGCAGTACTTC

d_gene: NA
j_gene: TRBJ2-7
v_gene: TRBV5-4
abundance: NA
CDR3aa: CASSLKSSYEQYF
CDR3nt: TGTGCCAGCAGCTTAAAGAGCTCCTACGAGCAGTACTTC

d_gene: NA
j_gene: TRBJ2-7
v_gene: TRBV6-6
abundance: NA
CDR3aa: CASSTRGDSYEQYF
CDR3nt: TGTGCCAGCAGTACACGCGGGGACTCCTACGAGCAGTACTTC

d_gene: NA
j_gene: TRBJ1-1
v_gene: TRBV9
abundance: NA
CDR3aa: CASSVDKNTEAFF
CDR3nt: TGTGCCAGCAGCGTAGACAAGAACACTGAAGCTTTCTTT

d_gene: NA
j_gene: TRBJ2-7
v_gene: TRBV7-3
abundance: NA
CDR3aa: CASSEGANNEQYF
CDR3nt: TGTGCCAGCAGCGAAGGGGCGAATAACGAGCAGTACTTC

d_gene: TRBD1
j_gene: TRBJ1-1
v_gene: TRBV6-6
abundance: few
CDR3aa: CASSPDRGNTEAFF
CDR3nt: TGTGCCAGCAGTCCCGACAGGGGGAACACTGAAGCTTTCTTT

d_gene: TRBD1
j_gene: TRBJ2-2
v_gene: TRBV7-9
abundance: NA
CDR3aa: CASSPRTGQANTGELFF
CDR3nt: TGTGCCAGCAGCCCCCGGACAGGGCAAGCGAACACCGGGGAGCTGTTTTTT

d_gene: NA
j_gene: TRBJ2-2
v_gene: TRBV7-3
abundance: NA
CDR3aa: CASSLPDTGELFF
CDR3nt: TGTGCCAGCAGCTTACCAGACACCGGGGAGCTGTTTTTT